The rows below give T cell receptor beta chains drawn from one sample of a study of cytotoxic CD8 clonotypes in ibrutinib-treated CLL. Clones were sequenced by immunoSEQ multiplex PCR, and TCRdb holds only the in-frame ones, with some missing. Among about 130,000 clones listed, approximately 85% were seen once. The specimen was PBMCs, collected after 24 months of ibrutinib treatment. These receptors all come from a human donor with chronic lymphocytic leukemia. CDR3s include the opening cysteine and the closing phenylalanine or tryptophan. A D gene is named only where the DNA matches it firmly. Clone size is not always given. Where it is, it says once, few, many or a class for expanded clones.

length | size | J | D | V | DNA | CDR3
11 | . | TRBJ2-7 | . | TRBV6-5 | TGTGCCAGCAGCTACGGGTTCGAGCAGTACTTC | CASSYGFEQYF
20 | . | TRBJ2-2 | TRBD2 | TRBV27 | TGTGCCAGCAGTTTAAAGGTTTCCAGGACTAGCGGGATCCGTGGCGGGGAGCTGTTTTTT | CASSLKVSRTSGIRGGELFF
16 | once | TRBJ1-5 | . | TRBV7-9 | TGTGCCAGCAGCCAATCACCGCAGGGGCACAATCAGCCCCAGCATTTT | CASSQSPQGHNQPQHF
16 | . | TRBJ2-5 | TRBD1 | TRBV4-2 | TGTGCCAACCAGACAGGGGGCGAGAATCCTCAAGAGACCCAGTACTTC | CANQTGGENPQETQYF
15 | . | TRBJ1-5 | TRBD1 | TRBV6-1 | TGTGCCAGCGAGAAACAGGGACAGGGGAATCAGCCCCAGCATTTT | CASEKQGQGNQPQHF
19 | . | TRBJ1-5 | TRBD1 | TRBV4-2 | TGTGCCAGCAGCCAAGATCCCGCCGCGGGACAGGATAGCAATCAGCCCCAGCATTTT | CASSQDPAAGQDSNQPQHF
14 | . | TRBJ2-1 | . | TRBV2 | TGTGCCAGCAGTGGTACGGGCGCCTACAATGAGCAGTTCTTC | CASSGTGAYNEQFF
12 | . | TRBJ2-7 | . | TRBV28 | TGTGCCAGCAGTTTCCCGACTAGAGAGCAGTACTTC | CASSFPTREQYF
15 | . | TRBJ1-2 | TRBD1 | TRBV18 | TGTGCCAGCTCACCTACAGGGGGCACGCCCTATGGCTACACCTTC | CASSPTGGTPYGYTF
16 | . | TRBJ2-4 | . | TRBV13 | TGTGCCAGCAGCTTAGGCTTTACCCTAGCCAAAAACATTCAGTACTTC | CASSLGFTLAKNIQYF
15 | once | TRBJ2-5 | . | TRBV5-4 | TGTGCCAGCAGCTTGGCCGACGGTCGTCGGGAGACCCAGTACTTC | CASSLADGRRETQYF
17 | . | TRBJ1-5 | . | TRBV19 | TGTGCCAGTAGTATTCTTCGTGGCGGAACCAACAATCAGCCCCAGCATTTT | CASSILRGGTNNQPQHF
20 | once | TRBJ2-2 | TRBD2 | TRBV4-3 | TGCGCCAGCAGCCAAGATGTGGCTAGCGGGAGTTCTAGTCGCACCGGGGAGCTGTTTTTT | CASSQDVASGSSSRTGELFF
15 | . | TRBJ1-3 | . | TRBV28 | TGTGCCAGCAGTTCCGGTACGTCGACTGGAAACACCATATATTTT | CASSSGTSTGNTIYF